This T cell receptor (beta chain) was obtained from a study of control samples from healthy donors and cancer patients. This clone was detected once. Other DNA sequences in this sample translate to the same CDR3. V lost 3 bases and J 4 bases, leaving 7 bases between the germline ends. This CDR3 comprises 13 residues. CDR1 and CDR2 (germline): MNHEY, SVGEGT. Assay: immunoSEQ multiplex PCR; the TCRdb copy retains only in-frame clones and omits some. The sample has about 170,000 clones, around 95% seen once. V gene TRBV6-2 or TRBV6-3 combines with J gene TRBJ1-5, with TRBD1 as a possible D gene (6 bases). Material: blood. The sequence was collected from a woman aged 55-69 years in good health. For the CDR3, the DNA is TGTGCCAGCAGTTATACAGGGAATCAGCCCCAGCATTTT. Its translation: CASSYTGNQPQHF.